This T cell receptor (beta chain) was obtained from a study of human CD4 T cells and Enterobacteriaceae (dated by TCRdb to the early 2020s). Points the paper makes about the study in general: In ex vivo samples, clonotypes with broad cross-reactivity seemed more expanded than specific clonotypes, as 11 of 19 and most of the roughly 30 fell within the top 5%. Reactivity of ex vivo clonotypes was inferred only by matching nucleotide sequences to CFSE-low cultures from the same donors.

Memory CD4+ T cells, defined as all CD4+ cells except CD45RA+CCR7+CD95- naive cells, were FACS-sorted on a FACSAria III to over 98% purity. Blood from healthy donors came from blood donation centers in Switzerland. Total CD4+ T cells and monocytes were enriched by positive selection with CD4 and CD14 magnetic microbeads. Before sorting, CD8+, CD14+, CD16+, CD56+, CD19+ and CD25-bright cells were excluded. To assess in vivo expansion of bacteria-reactive clonotypes, total memory CD4+ T cells from a couple of blood donors were sequenced directly ex vivo. Peripheral blood mononuclear cells were isolated from donor blood using Ficoll-Paque Plus. Deep-level sequencing, with a detection sensitivity of one cell in 200,000, was applied to the ex vivo total memory CD4+ samples. The QIAamp DNA Micro Kit was used to extract genomic DNA from cell pellets, and spectrophotometry was used to check the DNA quantity and purity. The immunoSEQ multiplex PCR assay was used to amplify TCR Vbeta CDR3 regions. Amplicons were sequenced on the Illumina HiSeq platform. The retrieved sequences were 87 nucleotides long and included the CDR3 region. The authors' pipeline ran thus. A unique productive TCR Vbeta nucleotide sequence was defined as a clonotype and was quantified by productive template frequency from ImmunoSEQ Analyzer V3.0. A threshold at the top 5th percentile of each frequency-ranked repertoire was used to define expanded clonotypes. The R package fossil was used to compute repertoire overlap as Chao-Jaccard, and the R package MASS was used to visualize the overlap by nonmetric multidimensional scaling. Entries here come from immuneACCESS through TCRdb and include only in-frame sequences with V and J called. Some clones fail to appear in such tables; in the studies checked, an unresolved V gene covers under half of the shortfall, and the cause of the remainder is unknown. D and trimming come from the DNA, and the V and J calls and clone size come from that table. The sample table holds 25,000 to 30,000 clones, of which more than 80% were seen once. The top ten hold approximately 0.95% of the sample.

Taken from cysteine to phenylalanine, the CDR3 has 15 residues. Just CDR3 DNA is preserved here, 45 bases in frame from base 1. CDR1 and CDR2, looked up from the germline V gene, are SGHTA and FQGNSA. Cut back by 5 bases and 5 bases, the V and J ends lie 18 bases apart. A word on this clone: This clone's antigen is unknown. No much larger clone exists at a distance of one base, and base qualities are not known.

Sample: memory CD4+ T cells from blood. The cell subset or site label on this specimen signifies: total memory CD4 T cells sorted directly ex vivo, unstimulated. The V and J segments used are TRBV7-2 and TRBJ2-5; possibly the D gene is TRBD2, per 5 matching bases. The sequence derives from a human donor in good health. The CDR3 has the sequence CASSPRTGLLETQYF. Here is the DNA: TGTGCCAGCAGCCCTCGGACTGGACTCTTGGAGACCCAGTACTTC.